This T cell receptor (beta chain) stems from a study of T cell responses to AZD1222 COVID-19 vaccine. Findings and limits, study-wide: Without day 14 samples, only post-peak T cell repertoires were studied. Of the AZD1222 recipients, only six or seven were seropositive at baseline. Spike-specific TCR breadth and depth grew following two AZD1222 doses.

This clone was counted a single time. Its antigen is not identified. The table came from immunoSEQ multiplex PCR; TCRdb's copy has only in-frame clones and leaves some out. Of some 120,000 clones listed, 85% to 90% are singletons. The length of the CDR3 is 16 residues. The V gene's germline CDR1 is SNHLY and CDR2 FYNNEI. The V end was cut by 3 bases, the J end by 0 bases, with 12 bases between. The source material was peripheral blood, sampled 28 days after the second AZD1222 dose. The sequence was collected from an adult who received the AZD1222 COVID-19 vaccine. V usage is TRBV2 and J usage is TRBJ2-1; the D is unclear. CDR3: CASSDVDLNSYNEQFF. The CDR3 nucleotides are TGTGCCAGCAGTGATGTGGACCTCAACTCCTACAATGAGCAGTTCTTC.